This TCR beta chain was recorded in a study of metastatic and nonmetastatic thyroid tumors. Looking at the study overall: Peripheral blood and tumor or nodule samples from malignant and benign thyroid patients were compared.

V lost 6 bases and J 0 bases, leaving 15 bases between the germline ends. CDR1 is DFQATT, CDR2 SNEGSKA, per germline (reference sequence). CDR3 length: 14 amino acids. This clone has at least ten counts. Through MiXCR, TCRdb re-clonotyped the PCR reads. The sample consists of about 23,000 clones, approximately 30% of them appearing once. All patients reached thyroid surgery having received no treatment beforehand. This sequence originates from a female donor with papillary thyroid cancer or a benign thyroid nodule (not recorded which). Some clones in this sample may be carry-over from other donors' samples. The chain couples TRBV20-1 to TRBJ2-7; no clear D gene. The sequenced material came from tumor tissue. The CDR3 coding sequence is TGCAGTGCCGACCTCCCGGGTTACTCCTACGAGCAGTACTTC. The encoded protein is CSADLPGYSYEQYF.